One and the same sample provided the 24 T cell receptor beta chains below, sequenced in a study of shared clonotypes between healthy human individuals. Generated by immunoSEQ multiplex PCR, the TCRdb table keeps only in-frame clones and is missing some. The table lists more than 1,200,000 clones, 97% to 99% of them singletons. The sequenced material came from naive CD4+ T cells sorted from blood. Stated subset: CD45RA+ positively selected. The source of these receptors is a man aged 25-40 years in good health.

V gene TRBV5-1 combines with J gene TRBJ2-3; D is possibly TRBD1 or TRBD2 (6 bases each). The CDR3 contains 16 residues. The germline V gene encodes CDR1 SGHRS and CDR2 YFSETQ. With 0 bases removed from V and 4 bases from J, the gap between germline ends came to 15 bases. CDR3 sequence (DNA): TGCGCCAGCAGCTTGGGGCAGGGGAGGATAGCAGATACGCAGTATTTT. Translating it yields CASSLGQGRIADTQYF.

The chain couples TRBV2 to TRBJ1-3; D unclear. Germline V gene sequence: CDR1 SNHLY, CDR2 FYNNEI. CDR3 length: 11 amino acids. Trimming left V 7 bases short and J 7 bases short, with 8 bases between. CDR3 DNA sequence: TGTGCCAGCATAGGACGGAACACCATATATTTT. It specifies CASIGRNTIYF.

The gene calls are TRBV5-1 and TRBJ2-5; 8 positions match TRBD2. The germline V gene has CDR1 SGHRS and CDR2 YFSETQ. With 4 bases clipped from V and 5 bases from J, the junction kept 16 bases outside the gene matches. The CDR3 is 17 residues long. The CDR3 protein is CASSQLPLAAPGETQYF. In nucleotides, the CDR3 is TGCGCCAGCAGCCAGCTGCCACTAGCGGCCCCAGGGGAGACCCAGTACTTC.

The chain couples TRBV6-6 to TRBJ2-7; 7 bases map to TRBD2. V dropped 6 bases and J dropped 2; count of bases not matched to a gene: 10. The V gene's germline CDR1 is MNHNY and CDR2 SVGAGI (reference sequence). The CDR3 loop spans 15 amino acids. CDR3 residues: CASSPASGKTYEQYF. The CDR3, as DNA: TGTGCCAGCAGCCCCGCTAGCGGAAAAACCTACGAGCAGTACTTC.

The V gene is TRBV28, the J gene TRBJ1-1; D is possibly TRBD1 (5 bases). Trimming left V 5 bases short and J 3 bases short, with 13 bases between. The CDR3 has 14 residues. CDR1 is MDHEN, CDR2 SYDVKM, per germline. CDR3: CASSRGGGYTEAFF. In DNA, the CDR3 is TGTGCCAGCAGTCGCGGGGGAGGGTACACTGAAGCTTTCTTT. Drawing the rest from reference TRBV28 and TRBJ1-1, the complete variable domain is DVKVTQSSRYLVKRTGEKVFLECVQDMDHENMFWYRQDPGLGLRLIYFSYDVKMKEKGDIPEGYSVSREKKERFSLILESASTNQTSMYLCASSRGGGYTEAFFGQGTRLTVV.

This chain joins TRBV5-4 and TRBJ2-7; the D call may be TRBD1 or TRBD2 (5 bases each). This CDR3 has 16 residues. Germline CDR1 is SGHNT and CDR2 is YYREEE (reference sequence). V was clipped by 0 bases and J by 2 bases, with 15 bases between them. CDR3 loop: CASSLEPGTRPYEQYF. CDR3 DNA: TGTGCCAGCAGCTTGGAGCCCGGGACGAGGCCCTACGAGCAGTACTTC.

The chain recombines TRBV10-1 with TRBJ1-1; unclear D gene. V gave up 0 bases and J gave up 0 bases, with 20 bases separating them. This CDR3 contains 19 residues. Per germline, CDR1 WNHNN and CDR2 SYGVQD (reference sequence). Here the CDR3 reads CASSESSGSAANMNTEAFF. CDR3 nucleotide sequence: TGCGCCAGCAGTGAGTCGTCGGGTTCGGCAGCGAACATGAACACTGAAGCTTTCTTT.

This chain uses TRBV10-3 with TRBJ2-3; no firm D call. Germline assignment: CDR1 ENHRY and CDR2 SYGVKD. The CDR3 extends over 14 amino acids. The V end lost 6 bases, the J end lost 0 bases, and 10 bases lay between the germline ends. The CDR3 nucleotides are TGTGCCATCAGGGGAAGCCGGAGCACAGATACGCAGTATTTT. Translation: CAIRGSRSTDTQYF.

The DNA for the CDR3 is TGTGCCACCAGCAGAGCAACTGACTATGGCTACACCTTC. As protein: CATSRATDYGYTF. This rearrangement joins TRBV15 to TRBJ1-2; no reliable D call. V lost 1 base and J lost 3, with 6 bases in between. Germline V gene sequence: CDR1 LNHNV, CDR2 YYDKDF (reference sequence). The CDR3 is 13 amino acids.

V and J are TRBV5-4 and TRBJ1-5; no definite D call. V dropped 4 bases and J dropped 5 bases, with 10 bases sitting between them. Germline V gene lookup returns CDR1 SGHNT and CDR2 YYREEE (reference sequence). The CDR3 is 13 residues long. The CDR3 protein is CASSPDPDQPQHF. The CDR3 DNA is TGTGCCAGCAGCCCGGACCCTGATCAGCCCCAGCATTTT.

As DNA, the CDR3 is TGTGCCAGTAGTACATACGACACCGGAGGTGGTGAAAAACTGTTTTTT. Encoded protein: CASSTYDTGGGEKLFF. V and J are TRBV19 and TRBJ1-4; unclear D gene. The V gene lost 4 bases and the J gene lost 7 bases, with 19 bases spanning the gap. The CDR3 sequence is 16 residues long. CDR1 is LNHDA, CDR2 SQIVND, per germline (reference sequence).

The chain links TRBV29-1 to TRBJ2-3, with D perhaps TRBD2 (6 bases). Trimming removed 3 bases from V and 1 base from J, with 14 bases in between. CDR3 size: 15 residues. Per the germline V gene, CDR1 is SQVTM and CDR2 is ANQGSEA. The DNA of the CDR3 is TGCAGCGTTGATAATGCAGGCGGGGGCACAGATACGCAGTATTTT. Encoded protein: CSVDNAGGGTDTQYF.

This clone was detected a few times. Other DNA sequences in the same sample also yield this CDR3. The J gene is TRBJ2-5, the V gene TRBV18; D is ambiguous. V lost 2 bases, J lost 5 bases, and 3 bases lay in between. Germline V gene sequence: CDR1 KGHSH, CDR2 LQKENI. This CDR3 has 11 amino acids. The CDR3: CASSPDETQYF. The CDR3 region has the DNA TGTGCCAGCTCACCAGACGAGACCCAGTACTTC.

This chain uses TRBV28 with TRBJ2-1, with 10 bases fitting TRBD2. After removal of 8 bases from V and 6 bases from J, the junction contained 7 bases not matched to a gene. The CDR3 contains 14 residues. Per germline, CDR1 MDHEN and CDR2 SYDVKM. In nucleotides, the CDR3 is TGTGCCAGCCAGCGGGAGGGATTAGGCAATGAGCAGTTCTTC. This encodes CASQREGLGNEQFF.

The V and J genes are TRBV7-6 and TRBJ2-5, with D uncertain. CDR1 is SGHVS and CDR2 is FNYEAQ in the germline V gene. The CDR3 has 14 residues. The V gene lost 4 bases and the J gene lost 3 bases, with 12 bases spanning the gap. This CDR3 reads CASSSVRKEETQYF. As DNA, the CDR3 is TGTGCCAGCAGCTCCGTACGTAAAGAAGAGACCCAGTACTTC.

The V gene is TRBV7-9, the J gene TRBJ1-4, with 7 bases matching TRBD1. The germline V gene has CDR1 SEHNR and CDR2 FQNEAQ (reference sequence). J gave up 12 bases and V 1 base, and 2 bases lay outside the gene matches. CDR3 length equals 12 residues. CDR3 bases: TGTGCCAGCAGCTTAGGTGGGACAGAACTGTTTTTT. Its translation is CASSLGGTELFF.

This sequence joins TRBV7-9 and TRBJ1-2; no firm D call. V lost 2 bases and J lost 7, with 17 bases in between. The CDR3 is made up of 15 amino acids. Germline V CDR1 and CDR2: SEHNR, FQNEAQ (reference sequence). CDR3 region: CASSLNPGDSAGYTF. In DNA, the CDR3 is TGTGCCAGCAGCTTAAATCCAGGCGACTCAGCTGGCTACACCTTC. The whole variable domain, filled in from reference TRBV7-9 and TRBJ1-2, reads DTGVSQNPRHKITKRGQNVTFRCDPISEHNRLYWYRQTLGQGPEFLTYFQNEAQLEKSRLLSDRFSAERPKGSFSTLEIQRTEQGDSAMYLCASSLNPGDSAGYTFGSGTRLTVV.

The chain combines TRBV25-1 with TRBJ1-4, with D possibly matching TRBD1 (5 bases). The CDR3 has 15 amino acids. Germline V gene data show CDR1 as MGHDK and CDR2 as SYGVNS. The V end was cut by 0 bases, the J end by 5 bases, with 10 bases between. CDR3 sequence: CASSEYRQWNEKLFF. The CDR3 DNA reads TGTGCCAGCAGTGAATATCGACAGTGGAATGAAAAACTGTTTTTT.

In regard to this clone: The sample has other DNA sequences that encode this CDR3 too. The V gene is TRBV7-9, the J gene TRBJ1-4; tentative D call: TRBD1 (5 bases). Trimming stripped 5 bases from V and 8 bases from J, with 15 bases between. Germline V CDR1 and CDR2: SEHNR, FQNEAQ (reference sequence). The CDR3 is 14 amino acids. The CDR3 here is CASSQPRGREKLFF. Written as DNA, the CDR3 is TGTGCCAGCAGCCAGCCCCGGGGCAGGGAAAAACTGTTTTTT. Looking up the rest from reference TRBV7-9 and TRBJ1-4 gives the full variable domain: DTGVSQNPRHKITKRGQNVTFRCDPISEHNRLYWYRQTLGQGPEFLTYFQNEAQLEKSRLLSDRFSAERPKGSFSTLEIQRTEQGDSAMYLCASSQPRGREKLFFGSGTQLSVL.

The chain joins TRBV27 to TRBJ2-7; D perhaps matches TRBD1 (6 bases). V lost 8 bases, J lost 2 bases, and 16 bases lay in between. The CDR3 sequence is 14 residues long. The germline V gene has CDR1 MNHEY and CDR2 SMNVEV (reference sequence). DNA of the CDR3: TGTGCCAGCTGTACAAACAGGGAGCCCTACGAGCAGTACTTC. It is translated as CASCTNREPYEQYF.

This chain joins TRBV2 and TRBJ2-1; 8 nucleotides match TRBD2. The CDR3 has 14 residues. The junction had 5 bases not matched to a gene; V was cut back by 6 bases and J by 4 bases. The V gene's germline CDR1 is SNHLY and CDR2 FYNNEI. The CDR3 DNA sequence: TGTGCCAGCAGCGCCGGGACTAGGTACAATGAGCAGTTCTTC. This translates into CASSAGTRYNEQFF.

The V call is TRBV29-1, the J call TRBJ2-3, with D uncertain. V shed 7 bases and J shed 0 bases, with 14 bases lying between them. The CDR3 extends over 14 amino acids. CDR1 is SQVTM and CDR2 is ANQGSEA in the germline V gene. DNA for the CDR3: TGCAGCGCACGCATAGGTACTAGCACAGATACGCAGTATTTT. Encoded protein: CSARIGTSTDTQYF.

The rearrangement joins TRBV27 to TRBJ2-5; 7 bases fit TRBD2. The germline CDR1 and CDR2 sequences are MNHEY and SMNVEV (reference sequence). This CDR3 has 14 residues. The ends lost 5 bases at V and 2 bases at J; junction bases unmatched: 5. In nucleotides, the CDR3 is TGTGCCAGCAGTCCCCTAGCGGAACAAGAGACCCAGTACTTC. Protein product: CASSPLAEQETQYF.

The rearrangement links TRBV29-1 to TRBJ2-1; 11 bases agree with TRBD2. V lost 5 bases and J lost 9; bases outside the gene matches: 6. Germline V gives CDR1 SQVTM, CDR2 ANQGSEA. This CDR3 is built from 13 residues. In nucleotides, the CDR3 is TGCAGCGTTAGTATCGGGACTAGCGGTGAGCAGTTCTTC. It is translated as CSVSIGTSGEQFF.